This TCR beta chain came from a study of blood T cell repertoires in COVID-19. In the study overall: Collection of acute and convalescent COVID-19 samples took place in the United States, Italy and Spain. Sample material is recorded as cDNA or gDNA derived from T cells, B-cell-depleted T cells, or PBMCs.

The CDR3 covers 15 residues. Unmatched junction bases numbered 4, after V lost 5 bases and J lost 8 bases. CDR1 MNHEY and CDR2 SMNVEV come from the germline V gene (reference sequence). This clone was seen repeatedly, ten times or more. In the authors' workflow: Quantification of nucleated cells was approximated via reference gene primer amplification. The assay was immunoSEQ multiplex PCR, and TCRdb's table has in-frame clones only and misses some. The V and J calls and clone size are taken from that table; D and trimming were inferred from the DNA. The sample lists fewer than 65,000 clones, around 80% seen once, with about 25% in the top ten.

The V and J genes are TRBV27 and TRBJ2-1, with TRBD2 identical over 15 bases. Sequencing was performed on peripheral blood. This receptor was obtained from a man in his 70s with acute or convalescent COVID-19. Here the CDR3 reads CASSGTSGGWDEQFF. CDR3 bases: TGTGCCAGCAGTGGGACTAGCGGGGGGTGGGATGAGCAGTTCTTC.